The rows below give T cell receptor beta chains drawn from one sample of a study of response to subunit inactivated influenza vaccine. In TCRdb, the RT-PCR reads were re-called with MiXCR into one record per CDR3 protein. The sample has more than 450,000 distinct CDR3 sequences, roughly 12% seen once. This specimen consisted of PBMCs from blood, obtained on the day of vaccination. The receptors originated from a middle-aged man who received an inactivated influenza vaccine. Both conserved end residues are part of each CDR3. D genes are given only for firm matches. A row's size may be missing; if present it is once, few, many or a size class.

>TRBJ2-3|TRBD2|TRBV6-1|many
CASRKERGRDTQYF
TGTGCCAGCAGAAAGGAGCGGGGTAGGGATACGCAGTATTTT
>TRBJ2-5|TRBD1|TRBV7-9|few
CASSRGGGYEETQYF
TGTGCCAGCAGCCGAGGGGGCGGATATGAAGAGACCCAGTACTTC
>TRBJ2-4|NA|TRBV29-1|many
CSVGASFKNIQYF
TGCAGCGTTGGAGCCTCCTTCAAAAACATTCAGTACTTC
>TRBJ2-1|NA|TRBV20-1|NA
CSAATRVSYNEQFF
TGCAGTGCGGCGACTAGAGTCTCCTACAATGAGCAGTTCTTC
>TRBJ2-1|TRBD2|TRBV12-3/TRBV12-4|NA
CASSLGLAGPTEQFF
TGTGCCAGCAGCCTGGGACTAGCGGGCCCTACTGAGCAGTTCTTC
>TRBJ1-2|NA|TRBV4-1|NA
CASSLRDTTGYTF
TGCGCCAGCAGCCTCAGGGATACCACTGGCTACACCTTC
>TRBJ2-1|NA|TRBV24-1|many
CATSDFWNEQFF
TGTGCCACCAGTGATTTTTGGAATGAGCAGTTCTTC
>TRBJ1-2|TRBD1|TRBV20-1|few
CSARTGISYGYTF
TGCAGTGCCCGGACAGGGATTTCCTATGGCTACACCTTC
>TRBJ2-7|TRBD2|TRBV30|few
CAWISASGSSYEQYF
TGTGCCTGGATCTCGGCTAGCGGGAGCTCCTACGAGCAGTACTTC
>TRBJ2-1|TRBD2|TRBV11-1|NA
CASSLAKGLAGVLSYNEQFF
TGTGCCAGCAGCTTAGCGAAGGGACTAGCGGGAGTATTATCCTACAATGAGCAGTTCTTC
>TRBJ1-4|NA|TRBV5-6|many
CASSYSTGPREKLFF
TGTGCCAGCAGCTATTCGACAGGACCAAGGGAAAAACTGTTTTTT
>TRBJ2-5|NA|TRBV7-8|NA
CASRVRAEETQYF
TGTGCCAGCAGGGTCCGGGCCGAAGAGACCCAGTACTTC
>TRBJ2-3|NA|TRBV15|few
CATSMGRGTDTQYF
TGTGCCACCAGCATGGGCCGGGGCACAGATACGCAGTATTTT
>TRBJ2-2|TRBD2|TRBV4-2|NA
CASSQESGGRVGELFF
TGTGCCAGCAGCCAAGAATCGGGGGGGCGAGTCGGGGAGCTGTTTTTT
>TRBJ1-1|NA|TRBV5-1|few
CASSQGSTMNTEAFF
TGCGCCAGCAGCCAGGGGAGCACTATGAACACTGAAGCTTTCTTT
>TRBJ2-1|NA|TRBV5-1|NA
CASSLRVEQFF
TGCGCCAGCAGCTTGAGGGTGGAGCAGTTCTTC
>TRBJ2-1|TRBD1|TRBV20-1|few
CSARRTGVDNEQFF
TGCAGTGCTAGACGGACAGGGGTCGACAATGAGCAGTTCTTC
>TRBJ2-5|TRBD2|TRBV20-1|NA
CSAGAGGSQETQYF
TGCAGTGCTGGGGCGGGGGGGTCCCAAGAGACCCAGTACTTC
>TRBJ2-7|TRBD2|TRBV7-9|NA
CASSGRLAGETPYEQYF
TGTGCCAGCAGCGGCAGACTAGCGGGAGAAACACCCTACGAGCAGTACTTC
>TRBJ2-1|NA|TRBV5-1|many
CASSESLGGASIEQFF
TGCGCCAGCAGCGAATCCCTGGGGGGCGCTAGCATTGAGCAGTTCTTC
>TRBJ2-3|TRBD1|TRBV18|once
CASSPRDRPTDTQYF
TGTGCCAGCTCACCACGGGACAGGCCTACAGATACGCAGTATTTT
>TRBJ1-2|TRBD1|TRBV20-1|NA
CSAQRDRRYGYTF
TGCAGTGCTCAAAGGGACAGAAGATATGGCTACACCTTC
>TRBJ1-2|NA|TRBV7-9|many
CASSLPRRDGYTF
TGTGCCAGCAGCTTACCCCGAAGGGATGGCTACACCTTC
>TRBJ2-1|TRBD2|TRBV7-2|NA
CASSLVMGGGNEQFF
TGTGCCAGCAGCTTAGTGATGGGGGGGGGTAATGAGCAGTTCTTC